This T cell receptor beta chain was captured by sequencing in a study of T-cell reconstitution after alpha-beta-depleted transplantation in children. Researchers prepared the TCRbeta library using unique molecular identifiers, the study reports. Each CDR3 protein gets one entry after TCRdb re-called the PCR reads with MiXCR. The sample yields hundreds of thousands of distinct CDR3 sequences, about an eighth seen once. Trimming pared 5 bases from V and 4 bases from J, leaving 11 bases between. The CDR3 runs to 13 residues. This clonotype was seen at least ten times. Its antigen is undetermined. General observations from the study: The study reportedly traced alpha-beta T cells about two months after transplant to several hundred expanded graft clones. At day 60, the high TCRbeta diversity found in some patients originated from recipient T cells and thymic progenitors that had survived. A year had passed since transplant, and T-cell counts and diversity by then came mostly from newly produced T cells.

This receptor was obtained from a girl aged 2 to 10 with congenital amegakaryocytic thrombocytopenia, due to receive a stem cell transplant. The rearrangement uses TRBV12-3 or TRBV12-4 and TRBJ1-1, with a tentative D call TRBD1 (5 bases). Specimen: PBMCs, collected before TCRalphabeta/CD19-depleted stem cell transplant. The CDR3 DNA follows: TGTGCCAGCAGTCCCGTCAGGGTCACTGAAGCTTTCTTT. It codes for CASSPVRVTEAFF.